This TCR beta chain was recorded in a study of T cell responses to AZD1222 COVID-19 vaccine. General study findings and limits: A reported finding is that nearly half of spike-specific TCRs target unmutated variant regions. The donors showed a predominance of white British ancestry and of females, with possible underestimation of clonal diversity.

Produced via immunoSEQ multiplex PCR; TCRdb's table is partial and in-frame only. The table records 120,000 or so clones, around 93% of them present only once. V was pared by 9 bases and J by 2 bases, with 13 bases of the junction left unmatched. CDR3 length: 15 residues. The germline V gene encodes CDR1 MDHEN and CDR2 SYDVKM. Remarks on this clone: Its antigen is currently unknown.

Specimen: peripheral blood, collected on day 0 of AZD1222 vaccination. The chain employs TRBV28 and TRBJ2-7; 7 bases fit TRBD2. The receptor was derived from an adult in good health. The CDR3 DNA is TGTGCCAGTGATACGGGGGGAGAAGGGCCCTACGAGCAGTACTTC. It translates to CASDTGGEGPYEQYF.